Below, one TCR beta chain is given with its context. Its cognate antigen has yet to be identified. No qualities accompany the bases; no much larger clone lies one base away. The data are from a study of cytomegalovirus exposure and HLA in healthy donors (dated by TCRdb to the late 2010s). About the investigation overall: According to a later analysis, the 120 or so validation repertoires were produced on the same platform as the roughly 720 repertoires of the first cohort. The study was designed to test whether signatures of past pathogen exposure could be identified by cataloging public T cell receptors. In addition to the first cohort of 650 to 800 subjects, a separate validation cohort of approximately 130 different subjects was used. The study combined high-throughput TCR immunosequencing, statistical association of individual TCRs with disease status, and machine learning to predict cytomegalovirus infection status.

The library was obtained by the immunoSEQ multiplex PCR assay. Per the original workflow: A statistical classification framework was built to diagnose cytomegalovirus status from the catalog of TCR beta chain sequences. In its TCRdb copy, this immuneACCESS table keeps in-frame sequences only and misses some clones. Where compared with another copy, unresolved V genes explain less than half of these, and the others have no known cause. V, J and clone size are those of that table, while D and trimming were read from the DNA. The sample table records around 400,000 clones; approximately 90% of these occur just once. The top ten clones comprise about 0.8% of the sample. Study-wide conclusions, independent of this receptor: According to the authors, the approach could potentially be generalized to other disease states and immunological phenotypes. In a later analysis, TCRs clustered in the first cohort were found to also tend to co-occur in the approximately 120 validation repertoires, with about 93% of cluster scores above 0. The classifier was reported to diagnose cytomegalovirus status with high specificity and sensitivity in both the original cohort and the validation cohort. A later analysis lacked HLA typing for the validation cohort, so it scored co-occurrence in that cohort across all 110 or so repertoires. While some public TCRs were present in many individuals, most TCR sequences turned up only very rarely across donors. A total of 150 to 200 TCR beta chains were listed by the study as associated with cytomegalovirus. In vitro tests confirmed that a few of the cytomegalovirus-associated TCR beta chains recognize cytomegalovirus antigens.

Donors formed part of the validation cohort, which comprised over a hundred subjects and was distinct from the first cohort of 670 or so subjects. Including cysteine and phenylalanine, the CDR3 has 14 amino acids. Only CDR3 DNA remains: 42 bases, in frame from the first base. From the germline V gene, CDR1 is MGHRA and CDR2 is YSYEKL. V and J are truncated by 2 bases and 0 bases respectively, leaving an intervening sequence of 8 bases. The sequence came from a woman between 18 and 29 years old in good health and CMV-seronegative. The rearranged segments are TRBV4-1 and TRBJ2-7, and possibly TRBD1, on 5 matching bases. What was sequenced was PBMCs. Read as DNA, the sequence is TGCGCCAGCAGCCAACCGGACACCTCCTACGAGCAGTACTTC. Translated, it reads CASSQPDTSYEQYF.